The 10 T cell receptor beta chains listed next were all sequenced from one sample in a study of neurological immune-mediated disorders (dated by TCRdb to between 2018 and 2020). Libraries were constructed by 5' RACE. TCRdb lists the instrument as Illumina HiSeq 2500. TCRdb ran its own pipeline on the public reads, namely fastp trimming at Q25 and MiXCR clone calling, and kept in-frame beta chains. Identical CDR3 proteins give one entry, which carries the most common genes and DNA. The sample table holds around 80,000 distinct CDR3 sequences, of which about a tenth were seen once. The top ten clones comprise about 1.7% of the sample. The specimen sequenced was PBMCs. These receptors were obtained from a man aged 40-50 years in good health.

This clonotype was found many times. The chain couples TRBV5-1 to TRBJ1-3, with D possibly TRBD1 on 5 matching bases. In germline, CDR1 is SGHRS, CDR2 YFSETQ. This CDR3 comprises 15 residues. V lost 0 bases and J 3 bases, leaving 10 bases between the germline ends. CDR3: CASSLEGRDGNTIYF. CDR3 coding DNA: TGCGCCAGCAGCTTGGAGGGCAGGGATGGAAACACCATATATTTT.

Many counts were recorded for this clonotype. This rearrangement joins TRBV3-1 to TRBJ1-2; D possibly corresponds to TRBD1 (5 bases). Between the trimmed V and J ends, which lost 3 bases and 6 bases, there was a span of 17 bases. Per the germline V gene, CDR1 is LGHDT and CDR2 is YNNKEL (reference sequence). This CDR3 comprises 15 residues. The CDR3 bases are TGTGCCAGCAGCCATCAAGACACGGGGGTGGATGGCTACACCTTC. This codes for CASSHQDTGVDGYTF.

Many counts were recorded for this clonotype. CDR3 loop: CASSQGPGVAFF. CDR3 sequence (DNA): TGTGCCAGCAGCCAAGGTCCAGGGGTAGCTTTCTTT. The gene calls are TRBV14 and TRBJ1-1, with D possibly being TRBD1 (6 bases). Trimming cost V 1 base and J 10 bases, with 10 bases left between them. Germline lookup yields CDR1 SGHDN and CDR2 FVKESK. The CDR3 consists of 12 residues. The full variable domain, with the rest looked up from reference TRBV14 and TRBJ1-1, is EAGVTQFPSHSVIEKGQTVTLRCDPISGHDNLYWYRRVMGKEIKFLLHFVKESKQDESGMPNNRFLAERTGGTYSTLKVQPAELEDSGVYFCASSQGPGVAFFGQGTRLTVV.

This clonotype was counted at least ten times. CDR3: CASSVAPPYNEQFF. The CDR3, as DNA: TGTGCCAGCAGTGTGGCCCCTCCTTACAATGAGCAGTTCTTC. The chain recombines TRBV2 with TRBJ2-1; D ambiguous. The CDR3 has 14 residues. CDR1 SNHLY and CDR2 FYNNEI come from the germline V gene. V lost 4 bases and J 4 bases, leaving 11 bases between the germline ends. Full variable domain (remainder filled in from reference TRBV2 and TRBJ2-1): EPEVTQTPSHQVTQMGQEVILRCVPISNHLYFYWYRQILGQKVEFLVSFYNNEISEKSEIFDDQFSVERPDGSNFTLKIRSTKLEDSAMYFCASSVAPPYNEQFFGPGTRLTVL.

This clonotype has at least ten counts. The rearrangement joins TRBV19 to TRBJ1-2, with D possibly being TRBD1 (5 bases). The CDR3 extends over 13 amino acids. Germline-derived CDR1 and CDR2 are LNHDA and SQIVND (reference sequence). Trimming cost V 5 bases and J 6 bases, with 13 bases left between them. CDR3 DNA sequence: TGTGCCAGTAGTGCCGGGACTTCGGATGGCTACACCTTC. Its translation: CASSAGTSDGYTF.

The chain carries TRBV7-9 and TRBJ2-3, with D perhaps TRBD1 or TRBD2 (6 bases each). The CDR3 loop spans 15 amino acids. Germline loops: CDR1 SEHNR, CDR2 FQNEAQ (reference sequence). V gave up 6 bases and J gave up 8 bases, with 21 bases separating them. CDR3 residues: CASRSGTTSTRTQYF. CDR3 coding DNA: TGTGCCAGCAGATCCGGGACAACTAGCACACGTACGCAGTATTTT.

The table lists this clonotype with many counts. V gene TRBV5-5 combines with J gene TRBJ2-1; TRBD2 matches at 7 bases. The CDR3 loop spans 12 amino acids. V lost 3 bases to trimming and J lost 9 bases; unmatched junction nucleotides: 3. CDR1 is SGHKS, CDR2 YYEKEE, per germline (reference sequence). The CDR3 sequence: CASSWGGSEQFF. The CDR3 DNA reads TGTGCCAGCAGCTGGGGGGGGAGTGAGCAGTTCTTC.

This clonotype has just a few counts. The chain has TRBV19 and TRBJ1-1; tentatively, D is TRBD1 (6 bases). The CDR3 covers 15 residues. V lost 5 bases, J lost 2 bases, and 15 bases lay in between. Germline loops: CDR1 LNHDA, CDR2 SQIVND (reference sequence). The CDR3 DNA follows: TGTGCCAGTAGTGAAGACCTGGGACATAACACTGAAGCTTTCTTT. It encodes CASSEDLGHNTEAFF.

In this sample, this clonotype turned up many times. The chain recombines TRBV7-2 with TRBJ2-1; D call uncertain. V dropped 0 bases and J dropped 2 bases, with 5 bases sitting between them. The CDR3 has 14 amino acids. Germline CDR1 SGHTA, CDR2 FQGNSA. The CDR3 loop reads CASSLAAPYNEQFF. CDR3 nucleotides: TGTGCCAGCAGCTTAGCTGCCCCCTACAATGAGCAGTTCTTC.

This clonotype has a count of ten or more. The chain combines TRBV4-2 with TRBJ2-3; D not resolved. This CDR3 is built from 14 residues. With 0 bases removed from V and 1 base from J, the gap between germline ends came to 5 bases. Germline V CDR1 and CDR2: LGHNA, YNFKEQ. The CDR3 nucleotides are TGTGCCAGCAGCCAAGAAGTCGGCACAGATACGCAGTATTTT. Its protein is CASSQEVGTDTQYF.